Listed below are T cell receptor beta chains from one sample, sequenced in a study of cytomegalovirus exposure and HLA in healthy donors. Generated by immunoSEQ multiplex PCR, the TCRdb table keeps only in-frame clones and is missing some. The sample has 210,000 or so clones, approximately 80% seen once. What was sequenced was PBMCs. These receptors came from a girl aged 10-17 years in good health and CMV-seronegative. The CDR3 runs from the conserved cysteine through the conserved F or W. A D gene is named only where the DNA matches it firmly. Rows give clone size only sometimes, using once, few, many, or a class for an expanded clone.

j_call v_call clone_size d_call cdr3_nt cdr3_aa
TRBJ2-7 TRBV7-6 once . TGTGCCAGCAGCTATAGCGACGGACTACCCTACGAGCAGTACTTC CASSYSDGLPYEQYF
TRBJ2-5 TRBV5-1 once . TGCGCCAGCAGCTTGGTAGGCTTCGCACCGCGACAGCAAGAGACCCAGTACTTC CASSLVGFAPRQQETQYF
TRBJ1-1 TRBV5-4 . . TGTGCCAGCAGCTCGATTACAGGGAACACTGAAGCTTTCTTT CASSSITGNTEAFF
TRBJ1-1 TRBV6-1 . TRBD1 TGTGCCAGCAGTTTCACAGGGGCTGAAGCTTTCTTT CASSFTGAEAFF
TRBJ2-2 TRBV2 . TRBD2 TGTGCCAGCAGTAAGCGGGAGTTTGGAACCGGGGAGCTGTTTTTT CASSKREFGTGELFF
TRBJ2-7 TRBV13 . TRBD1 TGTGCCAGCAGCTTACGGACAGGGGCAGGCGAGCAGTACTTC CASSLRTGAGEQYF
TRBJ1-1 TRBV6-6 . . TGTGCCAGCAGTTATCCCAGGGCGAACACTGAAGCTTTCTTT CASSYPRANTEAFF
TRBJ2-7 TRBV11-2 . TRBD1 TGTGCCAGCAGCTTGGGGACAGCCTACGAGCAGTACTTC CASSLGTAYEQYF
TRBJ1-1 TRBV10-1 . . TGCGCCAGCAGTGATCCAGGGGTCACTGAAGCTTTCTTT CASSDPGVTEAFF
TRBJ1-1 TRBV30 . TRBD1 TGTGCCTGGAGTGTACAATGGTCAGGGGGCGCGTCTTCTTATATTCACACTGAAGCTTTCTTT CAWSVQWSGGASSYIHTEAFF
TRBJ1-2 TRBV28 . . TGTGCCAGCAGTTTCGTTCAGGACAGCGTATACGACTATGGCTACACCTTC CASSFVQDSVYDYGYTF
TRBJ1-2 TRBV9 . . TGTGCCAGCAGCCCGGTCTCTAACTATGGCTACACCTTC CASSPVSNYGYTF
TRBJ2-5 TRBV29-1 . . TGCAGCGTTCTCTTATACACGCAAGAGACCCAGTACTTC CSVLLYTQETQYF
TRBJ1-1 TRBV18 . . TGTGCCAGCTCACCGCTCCGGGAGTCGAACACTGAAGCTTTCTTT CASSPLRESNTEAFF
TRBJ2-1 TRBV5-6 . TRBD1 TGTGCCAGCAGTATACCCGGGACAGGAGCCTACAATGAGCAGTTCTTC CASSIPGTGAYNEQFF
TRBJ2-7 TRBV11-3 . . TGTGCCAGCAGCAGAGGGTCAGACTACGAGCAGTACTTC CASSRGSDYEQYF
TRBJ2-5 TRBV27 . TRBD2 TGTGCCAGCAGTTTATCGGGAACTAGCGGGGGGGCCCGGCCCCAGTACTTC CASSLSGTSGGARPQYF
TRBJ1-4 TRBV19 . TRBD1 TGTGCCAGTAGTCCCCGGGGACAGGGGCAAACTAATGAAAAACTGTTTTTT CASSPRGQGQTNEKLFF
TRBJ1-2 TRBV4-3 . . TGCGCCAGCAGCCATGAATGGCAGGGGTACGGCTACACCTTC CASSHEWQGYGYTF
TRBJ1-1 TRBV6-5 . . TGTGCCAGCAGTAACCTACAGGGGAACACTGAAGCTTTCTTT CASSNLQGNTEAFF
TRBJ1-6 TRBV30 . . TGTGCCTGGACAGGGAATAATTCACCCCTCCACTTT CAWTGNNSPLHF
TRBJ2-2 TRBV7-8 . . TGTGCCAGCAGCTCAATACTCCCCGACACCGGGGAGCTGTTTTTT CASSSILPDTGELFF
TRBJ2-1 TRBV19 . . TGTGCCAGTAGTGGACGCGGAGGGGGCCGGGAGCAGTTCTTC CASSGRGGGREQFF
TRBJ2-7 TRBV6-5 . TRBD1 TGTGCCAGCGGTAAAGGACAGGGACATCTCGAGCAGTACTTC CASGKGQGHLEQYF
TRBJ1-5 TRBV15 . . TGTGCCACCAGCCTCGAACAGAATCAGCCCCAGCATTTT CATSLEQNQPQHF
TRBJ1-2 TRBV7-6 once . TGTGCCAGCAGCTTAGGTTCTCGTCAGGGGATAGGGGGTGGCTACACCTTC CASSLGSRQGIGGGYTF
TRBJ1-1 TRBV28 . TRBD1 TGTGCCAGCACCCTGTTTGCCGGGACAGGGGGCTTGAGCACTGAAGCTTTCTTT CASTLFAGTGGLSTEAFF
TRBJ2-7 TRBV6-5 . . TGTGCCAGCGGAACCGGGAGCTCCTACGAGCAGTACTTC CASGTGSSYEQYF
TRBJ1-2 TRBV5-4 once . TGTGCCAGCAGCTTGGACGGTCGGGGGGACTATGGCTACACCTTC CASSLDGRGDYGYTF
TRBJ2-1 TRBV30 . TRBD2 TGTGCCCGAACTAGCGGGGGGGCAGGTGAGCAGTTCTTC CARTSGGAGEQFF
TRBJ1-4 TRBV2 . . TGTGCCAGCAGTGAAGGCGACAGCTCAAATGAAAAACTGTTTTTT CASSEGDSSNEKLFF
TRBJ1-4 TRBV7-9 . . TGTGCCAGCAGCTTAATCGGGGGGTCTGATGAAAAACTGTTTTTT CASSLIGGSDEKLFF
TRBJ2-1 TRBV2 . TRBD2 TGTGCCAGCATGAGCGGGGCGTACAATGAGCAGTTCTTC CASMSGAYNEQFF
TRBJ2-3 TRBV18 . TRBD1 TGTGCCAGCTCACCACCGAACAGGGGGCTGGGGAGCACAGATACGCAGTATTTT CASSPPNRGLGSTDTQYF
TRBJ2-6 TRBV13 . . TGTGCCAGTCACAGAAGAGACTCTGGGGCCAACGTCCTGACTTTC CASHRRDSGANVLTF
TRBJ2-2 TRBV5-5 . TRBD1 TGTGCCAGCAGCCGTGAGGGGGCCGCGAACACCGGGGAGCTGTTTTTT CASSREGAANTGELFF
TRBJ1-2 TRBV7-2 . TRBD1 TGTGCCAGCAGCCCATACGACAGGGGGGTTGTCGGCTACACCTTC CASSPYDRGVVGYTF
TRBJ2-7 TRBV11-2 . . TGTGCCAGCAGCTTAAACTCCGAGTTGCGAGCGTACTTC CASSLNSELRAYF
TRBJ1-4 TRBV6-1 . . TGTGCCAGCAACGCAAACCGGAATGAAAAACTGTTTTTT CASNANRNEKLFF
TRBJ2-3 TRBV9 . TRBD2 TGTGCCAGCAGCCGCCACAGCGGGGGCCTCACAGATACGCAGTATTTT CASSRHSGGLTDTQYF
TRBJ1-5 TRBV2 . TRBD1 TGTGCCACCTCGACAACCGGGACAGGCAATCAGCCCCAGCATTTT CATSTTGTGNQPQHF
TRBJ2-7 TRBV9 . TRBD2 TGTGCCAGCAGCGTAGGGGCGGGAGGAGCCTACGAGCAGTACTTC CASSVGAGGAYEQYF
TRBJ2-2 TRBV5-6 . . TGTGCCAGCAGCTTGGTTCAGGGGTACACCGGGGAGCTGTTTTTT CASSLVQGYTGELFF
TRBJ1-2 TRBV7-2 . TRBD1 TGTGCCAGCAGCTCACCTAAGACAGGGAACTATGGCTACACCTTC CASSSPKTGNYGYTF
TRBJ2-5 TRBV6-1 once . TGTGCCAGCAGTGAAGCGGTCGTTAGCGGAGAGACCCAGTACTTC CASSEAVVSGETQYF
TRBJ1-6 TRBV28 . . TGTGCCAGCAGTCCCCCGGGGGGAGGGAATTCACCCCTCCACTTT CASSPPGGGNSPLHF
TRBJ2-1 TRBV28 . TRBD2 TGTGCCAGCAGTTCTCCCGCAAGCGGGAGTATGAATGAGCAGTTCTTC CASSSPASGSMNEQFF
TRBJ2-1 TRBV7-9 . . TGTGCCAGCAGCCGAGAGGCCCAAGGGCAGTTCTTC CASSREAQGQFF
TRBJ1-3 TRBV5-4 . . TGTGCCAGCAGGACGGAAGCGCTCGAAAACACCATATATTTT CASRTEALENTIYF
TRBJ1-5 TRBV7-8 once TRBD1 TGTGCCAGCAGCTTAGAAAGGGGGCTTGCACATCAGCCCCAGCATTTT CASSLERGLAHQPQHF
TRBJ2-2 TRBV7-2 . . TGTGCCAGCAGTAAAGGGGGTTCCGGGGAGCTGTTTTTT CASSKGGSGELFF
TRBJ1-1 TRBV7-9 many . TGTGCCAGCAGCTTAATTCCGGCTGAAGCTTTCTTT CASSLIPAEAFF
TRBJ2-3 TRBV28 . . TGTGCCAGTAAGGGGCGCACAGATACGCAGTATTTT CASKGRTDTQYF